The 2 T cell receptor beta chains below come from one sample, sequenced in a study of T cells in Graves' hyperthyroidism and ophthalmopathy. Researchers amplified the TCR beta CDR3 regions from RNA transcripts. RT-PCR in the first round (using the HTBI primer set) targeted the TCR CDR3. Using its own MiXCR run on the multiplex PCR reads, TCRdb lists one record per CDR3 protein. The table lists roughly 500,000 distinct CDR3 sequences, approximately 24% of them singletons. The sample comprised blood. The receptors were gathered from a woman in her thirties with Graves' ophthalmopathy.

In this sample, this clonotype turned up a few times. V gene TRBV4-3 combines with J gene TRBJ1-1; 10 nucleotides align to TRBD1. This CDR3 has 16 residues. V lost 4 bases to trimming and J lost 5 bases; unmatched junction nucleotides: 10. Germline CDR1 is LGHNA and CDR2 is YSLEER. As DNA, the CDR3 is TGCGCCAGCAGCCCCGGCCGGGACAGGGGTTGGACTGAAGCTTTCTTT. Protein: CASSPGRDRGWTEAFF.

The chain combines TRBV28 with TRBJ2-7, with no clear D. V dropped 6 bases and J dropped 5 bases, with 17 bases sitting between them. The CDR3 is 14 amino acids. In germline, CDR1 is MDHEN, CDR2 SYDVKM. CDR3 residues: CASSLGSTRNEQYF. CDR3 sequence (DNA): TGTGCCAGCAGCTTGGGGTCCACTCGGAACGAGCAGTACTTC.